Each of the 9 T cell receptor beta chains below was sequenced from the same sample in a study of blood T cell repertoires in COVID-19. Measured with immunoSEQ multiplex PCR; TCRdb has only the in-frame clones, and not every one. Of 350,000 or so clones in the sample, about 92% were seen once. The sample comprised peripheral blood. Source of these receptors: a woman aged 60-70 years with COVID-19, enrolled during active disease.

The V call is TRBV7-9, the J call TRBJ2-1; 7 nucleotides agree with TRBD1. The CDR3 has 17 residues. Trimming took 0 bases from V and 5 from J; bases not matched to a gene: 10. CDR1 and CDR2 from the germline V gene are SEHNR and FQNEAQ (reference sequence). In nucleotides, the CDR3 is TGTGCCAGCAGCTTAGCAAGGGACAGTCTGGGGAACAATGAGCAGTTCTTC. Translating gives CASSLARDSLGNNEQFF. The full variable domain, its missing parts supplied by reference TRBV7-9 and TRBJ2-1, is DTGVSQNPRHKITKRGQNVTFRCDPISEHNRLYWYRQTLGQGPEFLTYFQNEAQLEKSRLLSDRFSAERPKGSFSTLEIQRTEQGDSAMYLCASSLARDSLGNNEQFFGPGTRLTVL.

The genes are TRBV27 and TRBJ2-7; 10 bases are shared with TRBD1. This CDR3 contains 16 residues. V lost 3 bases, J lost 4 bases, and 9 bases stayed unmatched. Germline V lookup: CDR1 MNHEY, CDR2 SMNVEV (reference sequence). The CDR3 sequence is CASSFRYRDRGYEQYF. Here the CDR3 DNA reads TGTGCCAGCAGTTTTCGTTACCGGGACAGGGGTTACGAGCAGTACTTC.

The chain joins TRBV7-2 to TRBJ1-4; D unresolved. The CDR3 spans 15 residues. Deletions cut 7 bases from V and 0 bases from J, with 12 bases between. CDR1 and CDR2 (germline): SGHTA, FQGNSA. The CDR3: CASTPEATTNEKLFF. In DNA, the CDR3 is TGTGCCAGCACCCCAGAGGCGACAACTAATGAAAAACTGTTTTTT.

The chain combines TRBV7-2 with TRBJ1-4; D remains unclear. Germline CDR1 reads SGHTA; CDR2 reads FQGNSA. The CDR3 totals 11 residues. Between the trimmed V and J ends, which lost 6 bases and 8 bases, there was a span of 7 bases. The DNA of the CDR3 is TGTGCCAGCAGTGACACCGAAAAACTGTTTTTT. This codes for CASSDTEKLFF.

V gene TRBV24-1 combines with J gene TRBJ2-1; TRBD2 matches at 10 bases. The CDR3 totals 16 residues. Germline values: CDR1 KGHDR, CDR2 SFDVKD. Trimming removed 1 base from V and 1 base from J; junction bases left unmatched: 0. The chain's CDR3 is CATSDLAGGSYNEQFF. The CDR3 nucleotides read TGTGCCACCAGTGATTTAGCGGGGGGGTCCTACAATGAGCAGTTCTTC.

V gene TRBV4-1 combines with J gene TRBJ2-5; 10 bases are a match to TRBD1. The CDR3 has 17 amino acids. J gave up 9 bases and V 3 bases, and 16 bases lay outside the gene matches. CDR1 and CDR2 from the germline V gene are MGHRA and YSYEKL. The CDR3 coding sequence is TGCGCCAGCAGCCACCCCGGTCCGGGACAGGGGATAACGGCCCAGTACTTC. It yields the protein CASSHPGPGQGITAQYF.

The chain combines TRBV5-4 with TRBJ1-2, with a tentative D call TRBD1 (5 bases). Germline loops: CDR1 SGHNT, CDR2 YYREEE (reference sequence). V shed 6 bases and J shed 5 bases, with 14 bases lying between them. There are 13 residues in the CDR3. CDR3 coding DNA: TGTGCCAGCACCGTGGGGGGAGCATATGGCTACACCTTC. Residues: CASTVGGAYGYTF. Full variable domain (outside the CDR3, taken from reference TRBV5-4 and TRBJ1-2): ETGVTQSPTHLIKTRGQQVTLRCSSQSGHNTVSWYQQALGQGPQFIFQYYREEENGRGNFPPRFSGLQFPNYSSELNVNALELDDSALYLCASTVGGAYGYTFGSGTRLTVV.

V gene TRBV19 combines with J gene TRBJ2-7, with D unclear. Germline V gene lookup returns CDR1 LNHDA and CDR2 SQIVND (reference sequence). V was shortened by 2 bases and J by 0 bases, with 8 bases between the two germline ends. The CDR3 extends over 14 amino acids. The CDR3 reads CASSITASSYEQYF. CDR3 nucleotides: TGTGCCAGTAGTATAACCGCTAGCTCCTACGAGCAGTACTTC.

V gene TRBV5-1 combines with J gene TRBJ2-1; 9 bases match TRBD1. Trimming took 6 bases from V and 6 from J; bases not matched to a gene: 4. Germline V CDR1 and CDR2: SGHRS, YFSETQ. CDR3 length equals 13 residues. The CDR3 bases are TGCGCCAGCATCCTGACAGGGGGCAATGAGCAGTTCTTC. Encoded protein: CASILTGGNEQFF.